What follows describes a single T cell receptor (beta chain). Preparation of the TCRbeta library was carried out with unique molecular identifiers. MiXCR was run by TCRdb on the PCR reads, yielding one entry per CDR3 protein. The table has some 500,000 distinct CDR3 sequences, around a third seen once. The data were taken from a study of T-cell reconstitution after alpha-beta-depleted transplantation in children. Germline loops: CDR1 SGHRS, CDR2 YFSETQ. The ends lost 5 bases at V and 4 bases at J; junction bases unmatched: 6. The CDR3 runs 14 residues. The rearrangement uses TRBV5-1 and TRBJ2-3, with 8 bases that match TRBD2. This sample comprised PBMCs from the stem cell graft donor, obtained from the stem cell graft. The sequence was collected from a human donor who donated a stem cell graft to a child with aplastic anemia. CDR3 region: CASRPGLVADTQYF. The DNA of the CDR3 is TGCGCCAGCAGGCCGGGACTAGTCGCAGATACGCAGTATTTT.